These 20 T cell receptor beta chains originate from one sample sequenced in a study of T cells in Graves' hyperthyroidism and ophthalmopathy. Authors of the study amplified TCR beta CDR3 regions from RNA transcripts. The HTBI primer set drove a first-round RT-PCR of the TCR CDR3. TCRdb ran MiXCR on the multiplex PCR reads and lists one entry per CDR3 protein. The table shows about 360,000 distinct CDR3 sequences, with approximately 13% occurring only once. Sequencing was performed on blood. The source of these receptors is a man aged 25 to 45 with Graves' hyperthyroidism that later progressed to Graves' ophthalmopathy.

This clonotype was seen many times. The chain recombines TRBV5-1 with TRBJ1-1, with 9 positions matching TRBD1. The V gene end was trimmed by 4 bases and the J gene end by 7 bases; junction bases not matched to a gene: 11. This CDR3 spans 15 amino acids. Germline V CDR1 and CDR2: SGHRS, YFSETQ. CDR3 in amino acids: CASSALTGGKVEAFF. In nucleotides, the CDR3 is TGCGCCAGCAGCGCGTTGACAGGGGGTAAGGTTGAAGCTTTCTTT.

The CDR3 DNA reads TGTGCCACCAGTGATTTCCGTCAGGGCATAGCCAATGAGCAGTTCTTC. Its translation: CATSDFRQGIANEQFF. This sequence joins TRBV24-1 and TRBJ2-1; TRBD1 is a possible D gene (5 bases). The CDR3 extends over 16 amino acids. Trimming left V 1 base short and J 6 bases short, with 15 bases between. In germline, CDR1 is KGHDR, CDR2 SFDVKD.

A few counts support this clonotype. V is TRBV5-1 and J is TRBJ2-5; D unclear. Trimming removed 1 base from V and 2 bases from J, with 6 bases in between. The V gene's germline CDR1 is SGHRS and CDR2 YFSETQ. The CDR3 totals 13 residues. The CDR3 is CASSLWQQETQYF. The CDR3 bases are TGCGCCAGCAGCTTGTGGCAGCAAGAGACCCAGTACTTC.

This clonotype occurred many times. This rearrangement joins TRBV6-1 to TRBJ1-5; D call uncertain. Germline loops: CDR1 MNHNS, CDR2 SASEGT. V was clipped by 5 bases and J by 0 bases, with 11 bases between them. This CDR3 contains 15 residues. The CDR3, as DNA: TGTGCCAGCAGTCCCGACCCGTATAGCAATCAGCCCCAGCATTTT. It specifies CASSPDPYSNQPQHF.

This chain joins TRBV29-1 and TRBJ1-2, with 10 bases matching TRBD1. The CDR3 is 13 residues long. Germline values: CDR1 SQVTM, CDR2 ANQGSEA. V shed 4 bases, J shed 8 bases, and the junction held 7 bases outside the gene matches. CDR3 amino acids: CSVVRTGGWGYTF. In nucleotides, the CDR3 is TGCAGCGTTGTGAGGACAGGGGGTTGGGGCTACACCTTC.

This clonotype was observed many times. The chain combines TRBV3-1 with TRBJ2-7; 7 bases map to TRBD2. The trim removed 0 bases at V and 3 bases at J, leaving 2 bases unmatched. There are 14 residues in the CDR3. CDR1 LGHDT and CDR2 YNNKEL come from the germline V gene (reference sequence). CDR3 nucleotide sequence: TGTGCCAGCAGCCAAGACTGGACTAGCTACGAGCAGTACTTC. This translates into CASSQDWTSYEQYF.

There are many counts of this clonotype. The chain joins TRBV28 to TRBJ1-6; possible D gene TRBD1, 5 bases. Looked up from germline, CDR1 is MDHEN and CDR2 is SYDVKM. The CDR3 contains 15 residues. V was clipped by 3 bases and J by 10 bases, with 16 bases between them. The CDR3 loop reads CASSFYRGAGSPLHF. The CDR3 DNA is TGTGCCAGCAGTTTCTATCGGGGCGCGGGATCACCCCTCCACTTT. Using reference TRBV28 and TRBJ1-6 for the parts outside the CDR3, the full variable domain is DVKVTQSSRYLVKRTGEKVFLECVQDMDHENMFWYRQDPGLGLRLIYFSYDVKMKEKGDIPEGYSVSREKKERFSLILESASTNQTSMYLCASSFYRGAGSPLHFGNGTRLTVT.

The genes are TRBV12-3 or TRBV12-4 and TRBJ2-5, with TRBD2 matching over 9 bases. The CDR3 totals 16 residues. With 5 bases clipped from V and 4 bases from J, the junction kept 11 bases outside the gene matches. The CDR3 sequence: CASSQQPGLATETQYF. For the CDR3, the DNA is TGTGCCAGCAGTCAACAACCGGGACTAGCCACAGAGACCCAGTACTTC.

The V call is TRBV3-1, the J call TRBJ1-1; 7 bases map to TRBD1. Germline lookup yields CDR1 LGHDT and CDR2 YNNKEL (reference sequence). The CDR3 is 17 residues long. V shed 5 bases and J 1 base; nucleotides not matched to a gene: 13. CDR3 coding DNA: TGTGCCAGCAGCAAACAGGGGCGCCTTCTCCCGAACACTGAAGCTTTCTTT. Translation gives CASSKQGRLLPNTEAFF. Based on the CDR3 plus reference TRBV3-1 and TRBJ1-1, the full variable domain is DTAVSQTPKYLVTQMGNDKSIKCEQNLGHDTMYWYKQDSKKFLKIMFSYNNKELIINETVPNRFSPKSPDKAHLNLHINSLELGDSAVYFCASSKQGRLLPNTEAFFGQGTRLTVV.

This clonotype was recorded at least ten times. The chain employs TRBV12-3 or TRBV12-4 and TRBJ1-6; D is ambiguous. Trimming took 6 bases from V and 0 from J, leaving 9 bases between them. The CDR3 totals 15 residues. The CDR3 here is CASRSSSSYNSPLHF. Here the CDR3 DNA reads TGTGCCAGCAGGTCAAGTAGCTCCTATAATTCACCCCTCCACTTT.

This clonotype was picked up many times. The chain employs TRBV12-3 or TRBV12-4 and TRBJ2-1; D gene unclear. The V end was cut by 3 bases, the J end by 0 bases, with 9 bases between. This CDR3 is 15 amino acids long. The CDR3 protein is CASSFPRSSYNEQFF. The CDR3, as DNA: TGTGCCAGCAGTTTTCCCAGGAGCTCCTACAATGAGCAGTTCTTC.

This chain uses TRBV7-8 with TRBJ2-5, with TRBD2 as a possible D gene (6 bases). V was cut by 2 bases and J by 9 bases, with 16 bases left in between. Germline assignment: CDR1 SGHVS and CDR2 FQNEAQ. The CDR3 covers 14 residues. The CDR3 nucleotides read TGTGCCAGCAGCTTACGGTCTAGCAGGGAGGCCCAGTACTTC. Amino acids: CASSLRSSREAQYF.

This clonotype has more than one count but fewer than ten. The chain employs TRBV11-2 and TRBJ2-7; 9 nucleotides align to TRBD1. CDR1 SGHAT and CDR2 FQNNGV come from the germline V gene. The CDR3 is made up of 14 amino acids. J gave up 5 bases and V 3 bases, and 5 bases lay outside the gene matches. CDR3 region: CASSLAGTGNEQYF. DNA for the CDR3: TGTGCCAGCAGCTTGGCCGGGACAGGGAACGAGCAGTACTTC.

This clonotype was seen at least ten times. This chain connects TRBV5-1 to TRBJ2-7; TRBD2 matches 12 bases. J lost 3 bases, V lost 3 bases, and 4 bases had no gene match. The germline CDR1 and CDR2 sequences are SGHRS and YFSETQ. The CDR3 totals 15 residues. The CDR3 loop reads CASSSRTSGVYEQYF. CDR3 in DNA: TGCGCCAGCAGCTCAAGGACTAGCGGGGTCTACGAGCAGTACTTC.

This clonotype was counted between two and nine times. The chain employs TRBV7-2 and TRBJ2-2; 8 positions agree with TRBD2. The germline V gene has CDR1 SGHTA and CDR2 FQGNSA. V lost 2 bases to trimming and J lost 4 bases; unmatched junction nucleotides: 3. CDR3 length: 15 amino acids. The CDR3 is CASSLRLARTGELFF. The DNA for the CDR3 is TGTGCCAGCAGCTTAAGACTAGCGCGCACCGGGGAGCTGTTTTTT. Full variable domain (rest looked up from reference TRBV7-2 and TRBJ2-2): GAGVSQSPSNKVTEKGKDVELRCDPISGHTALYWYRQSLGQGLEFLIYFQGNSAPDKSGLPSDRFSAERTGGSVSTLTIQRTQQEDSAVYLCASSLRLARTGELFFGEGSRLTVL.

Only a few counts were recorded for this clonotype. The rearrangement joins TRBV30 to TRBJ1-6; a possible D gene is TRBD1 (6 bases). There are 12 residues in the CDR3. Germline CDR1 and CDR2: GTSNPN and SVGIG (reference sequence). Trimming shortened V by 4 bases and J by 13 bases, and 14 bases separated the two germline ends. Here the CDR3 DNA reads TGTGCCTGGAAGGACAGCCGGGGGCCCCTCCACTTT. Protein: CAWKDSRGPLHF.

This chain uses TRBV5-6 with TRBJ1-3, with D hard to call. Germline CDR1 reads SGHDT; CDR2 reads YYEEEE. The CDR3 loop spans 16 amino acids. The V end lost 0 bases, the J end lost 0 bases, and 10 bases lay between the germline ends. In DNA, the CDR3 is TGTGCCAGCAGCTTGGGGCAGGATGTCTCTGGAAACACCATATATTTT. Amino acids: CASSLGQDVSGNTIYF. The whole variable domain, filled in from reference TRBV5-6 and TRBJ1-3, reads DAGVTQSPTHLIKTRGQQVTLRCSPKSGHDTVSWYQQALGQGPQFIFQYYEEEERQRGNFPDRFSGHQFPNYSSELNVNALLLGDSALYLCASSLGQDVSGNTIYFGEGSWLTVV.

This clonotype was detected ten times or more. The chain has TRBV20-1 and TRBJ1-5, with D hard to call. Germline CDR1 DFQATT, CDR2 SNEGSKA (reference sequence). This CDR3 contains 15 residues. Trimming removed 6 bases at V and 1 base at J, with 16 bases between. As DNA, the CDR3 is TGCAGTGCCGCTAAAGCGGCCTTCAGCAATCAGCCCCAGCATTTT. This sequence encodes CSAAKAAFSNQPQHF.

There are many counts of this clonotype. J is TRBJ2-1 and V is TRBV7-2, with 7 bases matching TRBD2. Trimming cost V 1 base and J 7 bases; bases outside gene matches: 7. The CDR3 is 15 residues long. Germline V gives CDR1 SGHTA, CDR2 FQGNSA. The CDR3 sequence is CASSLVGSGSNEQFF. CDR3 DNA: TGTGCCAGCAGCTTAGTTGGTAGCGGGTCAAATGAGCAGTTCTTC.

The V gene is TRBV19, the J gene TRBJ2-7; possible D gene TRBD1, 6 bases. The CDR3 is 14 amino acids. Germline V gene data show CDR1 as LNHDA and CDR2 as SQIVND (reference sequence). The V and J ends lost 3 bases and 3 bases respectively, with 12 bases between them. The CDR3 sequence is CASSIGNRDYEQYF. The DNA of the CDR3 is TGTGCCAGTAGTATCGGAAACAGGGACTACGAGCAGTACTTC.